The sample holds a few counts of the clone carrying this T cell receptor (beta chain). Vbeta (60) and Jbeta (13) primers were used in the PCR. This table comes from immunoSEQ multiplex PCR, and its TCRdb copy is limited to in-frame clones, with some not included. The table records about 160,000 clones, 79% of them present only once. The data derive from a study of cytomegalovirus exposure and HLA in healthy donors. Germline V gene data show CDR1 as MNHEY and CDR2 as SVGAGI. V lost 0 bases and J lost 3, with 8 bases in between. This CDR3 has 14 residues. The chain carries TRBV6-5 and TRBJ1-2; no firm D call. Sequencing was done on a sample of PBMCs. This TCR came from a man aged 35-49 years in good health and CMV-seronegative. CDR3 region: CASSYSNSYYGYTF. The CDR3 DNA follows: TGTGCCAGCAGTTACTCGAACAGCTACTATGGCTACACCTTC.